The sequence of this T cell receptor (beta chain) was determined in a study of shared clonotypes between healthy human individuals. Clones were read by immunoSEQ multiplex PCR, and TCRdb kept only the in-frame ones, dropping some. The table has around 700,000 clones, around two thirds seen once. Material for sequencing was memory CD4+ T cells sorted from blood. Subset defined: CD45RA-negative fraction. The sequence was obtained from a woman aged 25 to 39 in good health.

CDR3 sequence (DNA): TGTGCCAGCAGCTTGGGTCTAGCGGGAGTCCCAGATACGCAGTATTTT. Translation gives CASSLGLAGVPDTQYF. J is TRBJ2-3 and V is TRBV7-9, with TRBD2 identical over 10 bases. With 3 bases clipped from V and 4 bases from J, the junction kept 7 bases outside the gene matches. The germline V gene encodes CDR1 SEHNR and CDR2 FQNEAQ (reference sequence). The CDR3 is made up of 16 amino acids.